This TCR beta chain was identified during a study of technical replicates of blood from a few donors (dated by TCRdb to about 2017). The method was the immunoSEQ multiplex PCR assay. Sourced from immuneACCESS, this table was stored by TCRdb with only in-frame sequences that have V and J called. A share of the clones is absent; for the studies checked, an unresolved V gene accounts for under half, and the remainder has no known explanation. The sample data list roughly 62,000 clones, and roughly 86% of these were observed just once. Roughly 4.9% of the sample belongs to the ten largest clones. Including cysteine and phenylalanine, the CDR3 has 13 amino acids. Of the read, only the CDR3 DNA is kept; its 39 bases are in frame from base 1. From the germline V gene (reference sequence), CDR1 is LNHNV and CDR2 is YYDKDF. V is cut back by 5 bases and J by 9 bases, with 7 bases in the junction unmatched.

As for this clone: This receptor's antigen is unknown. Base qualities were left out, and no much larger clone turns up one base away.

The V gene is TRBV15 and the J gene is TRBJ2-4; 7 bases in the junction line up with TRBD1. This TCR was recovered from a human donor in good health. Some clones in this sample may be carry-over from other donors' samples. Sequencing was performed on PBMCs. Read as DNA, the sequence is TGTGCCACCAGCGGGACAGATGTAGGCATTCAGTACTTC. It encodes CATSGTDVGIQYF.